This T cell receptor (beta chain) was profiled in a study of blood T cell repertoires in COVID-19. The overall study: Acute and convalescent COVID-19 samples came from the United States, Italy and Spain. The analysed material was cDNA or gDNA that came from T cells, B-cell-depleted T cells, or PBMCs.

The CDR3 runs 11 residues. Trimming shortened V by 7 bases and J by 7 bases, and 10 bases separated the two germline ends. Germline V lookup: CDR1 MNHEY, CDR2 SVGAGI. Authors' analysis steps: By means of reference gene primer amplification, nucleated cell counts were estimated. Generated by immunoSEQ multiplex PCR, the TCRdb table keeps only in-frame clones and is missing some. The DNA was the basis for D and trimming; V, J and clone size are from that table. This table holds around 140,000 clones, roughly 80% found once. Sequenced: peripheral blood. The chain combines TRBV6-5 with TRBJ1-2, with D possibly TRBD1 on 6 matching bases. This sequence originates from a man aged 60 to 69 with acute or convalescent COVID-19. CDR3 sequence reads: CASIQGFGYTF. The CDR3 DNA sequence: TGTGCCAGCATCCAGGGGTTTGGCTACACCTTC.